Listed below are T cell receptor beta chains from one sample, sequenced in a study of sequential checkpoint blockade in melanoma. Produced via immunoSEQ multiplex PCR; TCRdb's table is partial and in-frame only. The sample has around 9,000 clones, about three fifths seen once. The starting material was CD8+ T cells sorted from blood (inferred from file names), obtained from a patient given nivolumab and ipilimumab in sequence. The receptors here all came from a human donor with melanoma. CDR3s include the opening cysteine and the closing phenylalanine or tryptophan. The order of the fields is V gene, D gene, J gene, clone size, CDR3 DNA, CDR3 protein. A D gene is named only where the DNA matches it firmly. Size is stated for part of the rows, as once, few or many counts, or as a class when the clone is expanded.

TRBV18	TRBD1	TRBJ1-4	few	TGTGCCAGCTCACCGGGGACAGATAATGAAAAACTGTTTTTT	CASSPGTDNEKLFF
TRBV5-5	.	TRBJ2-1	once	TGTGCCAGCAGCTTACCGGTGTACAATGAGCAGTTCTTC	CASSLPVYNEQFF
TRBV5-1	TRBD2	TRBJ2-7	.	TGCGCCAGCAGCTTGGGACTAGCGGGGGCCAGAACCTACGAGCAGTACTTC	CASSLGLAGARTYEQYF
TRBV6-5	.	TRBJ2-1	hyperexpanded	TGTGCCAGCAGTTACTCCGGGGGTTCATCCTACAATGAGCAGTTCTTC	CASSYSGGSSYNEQFF
TRBV25-1	.	TRBJ2-2	few	TGTGCCAGCAGTCCGGGGGGCGCCGGGGAGCTGTTTTTT	CASSPGGAGELFF
TRBV6-1	TRBD2	TRBJ2-7	.	TGTGCCAGCGGCTGGACTAGCAGCTCCTACGAGCAGTACTTC	CASGWTSSSYEQYF
TRBV28	.	TRBJ1-2	large	TGTGCCAGCAGTCCCTTAGTAACTATGGACAGACGCTATGGCTACACCTTC	CASSPLVTMDRRYGYTF
TRBV6-5	TRBD1	TRBJ1-1	few	TGTGCCAGCAGTTACTCACAGGGGGCGGCTGAAGCTTTCTTT	CASSYSQGAAEAFF
TRBV5-1	TRBD1	TRBJ1-1	.	TGCGCCAGCAGCTTTTCCCAAACAGGGGCTAACACTGAAGCTTTCTTT	CASSFSQTGANTEAFF
TRBV28	.	TRBJ1-6	once	TGTGCCAGCACCGATACAGGGTACTATAATTCACCCCTCCACTTT	CASTDTGYYNSPLHF
TRBV7-6	.	TRBJ1-2	many	TGTGCCAGCAGCTTAGGGGGCACGGATGGCTACACCTTC	CASSLGGTDGYTF
TRBV28	TRBD2	TRBJ2-7	few	TGTGCCAGCAGTTCCGGACTAGCGGGATACGAGCAGTACTTC	CASSSGLAGYEQYF
TRBV9	TRBD2	TRBJ2-3	.	TGTGCCAGCAGCGCGGGGGGGGGTCCTGATACGCAGTATTTT	CASSAGGGPDTQYF
TRBV7-9	TRBD1	TRBJ1-2	.	TGTGCCAGCAGCGGGCGGGACAGGCCTCTCTATGGCTACACCTTC	CASSGRDRPLYGYTF
TRBV10-3	.	TRBJ1-4	few	TGTGCCATCAGTGAGTCGAGGGAGGGTGAAAAACTGTTTTTT	CAISESREGEKLFF
TRBV27	.	TRBJ2-7	.	TGTGCCAGCCACCACAGCGGCCTAATCTACGAGCAGTACTTC	CASHHSGLIYEQYF
TRBV5-6	TRBD2	TRBJ2-5	.	TGTGCCAGCAGCTTAAGCGGGGGGGGAGAGACCCAGTACTTC	CASSLSGGGETQYF
TRBV5-8	.	TRBJ1-2	once	TGTGCCAGCAGCCTGCGCGCGGGGTATGGCTACACCTTC	CASSLRAGYGYTF
TRBV10-3	.	TRBJ1-4	few	TGTGCCATCAGTGAGGCAGCAACTAATGAAAAACTGTTTTTT	CAISEAATNEKLFF
TRBV6-5	.	TRBJ2-1	.	TGTGCCAGCAGTTACCTAGGGGTGGGTGAGCAGTTCTTC	CASSYLGVGEQFF